One and the same sample provided the 3 T cell receptor beta chains below, sequenced in a study of T cells in Graves' hyperthyroidism and ophthalmopathy. TCR beta CDR3 sequences were amplified from RNA transcripts. HTBI primers were used for first-round RT-PCR of the TCR CDR3. Each CDR3 protein is one row after TCRdb ran MiXCR on the multiplex PCR reads. The sample has about 560,000 distinct CDR3 sequences, roughly a sixth seen once; the top ten hold around 19%. The specimen was blood. The receptor set was obtained from a woman in her late teens or twenties with Graves' hyperthyroidism.

This clonotype showed up just a few times. The J gene is TRBJ2-1, the V gene TRBV18, with 10 bases matching TRBD2. Trimming took 3 bases from V and 9 from J; bases not matched to a gene: 2. The CDR3 runs to 13 residues. Germline CDR1 reads KGHSH; CDR2 reads LQKENI. This CDR3 is CASSPGTSAEQFF. The CDR3 region has the DNA TGTGCCAGCTCACCGGGGACTAGCGCTGAGCAGTTCTTC.

This clonotype was counted ten times or more. V usage is TRBV6-1 and J usage is TRBJ2-1, with 9 bases identical to TRBD1. V shed 6 bases and J 3 bases; nucleotides not matched to a gene: 6. Germline assignment: CDR1 MNHNS and CDR2 SASEGT. There are 15 residues in the CDR3. The CDR3, as DNA: TGTGCCAGCAGCCCCGGGACAGGGTACTACAATGAGCAGTTCTTC. As protein: CASSPGTGYYNEQFF.

In its sample, this clonotype was seen a few times. V usage is TRBV7-9 and J usage is TRBJ2-1; the match to TRBD1 covers 8 bases. This CDR3 region has 15 residues. The germline gives CDR1 SEHNR, CDR2 FQNEAQ (reference sequence). After removal of 10 bases from V and 5 bases from J, the junction contained 13 bases not matched to a gene. In DNA, the CDR3 is TGTGCCACCATGACACCGGGACAGGAGGACAATGAGCAGTTCTTC. It codes for CATMTPGQEDNEQFF. Filled out from reference TRBV7-9 and TRBJ2-1, the complete variable domain reads DTGVSQNPRHKITKRGQNVTFRCDPISEHNRLYWYRQTLGQGPEFLTYFQNEAQLEKSRLLSDRFSAERPKGSFSTLEIQRTEQGDSAMYLCATMTPGQEDNEQFFGPGTRLTVL.